One and the same sample provided the 21 T cell receptor beta chains below, sequenced in a study of blood T cell repertoires in COVID-19. Some clones are missing from TCRdb's copy, which holds only in-frame ones; the method was immunoSEQ multiplex PCR. Of approximately 64,000 clones in the sample, around 90% are singletons; the top ten hold roughly a tenth. Sequencing input: PBMCs or T cells enriched from blood (not recorded which). The origin of the receptors is a woman aged 40 to 55 who had recovered from COVID-19.

V and J are TRBV5-1 and TRBJ2-1; possibly TRBD2 for D (7 bases). The CDR3 is 17 amino acids. CDR1 and CDR2 from the germline V gene are SGHRS and YFSETQ. V was trimmed by 4 bases and J by 5 bases, leaving 22 bases between them. CDR3 in amino acids: CASSAAVSGRGNNEQFF. CDR3 bases: TGCGCCAGCAGCGCCGCCGTCTCAGGGAGGGGGAACAATGAGCAGTTCTTC.

The chain is built from TRBV10-1 and TRBJ1-1; TRBD1 might be the D (6 bases). CDR3 length equals 15 residues. Germline CDR1 reads WNHNN; CDR2 reads SYGVQD (reference sequence). V was shortened by 3 bases and J by 5 bases, with 16 bases between the two germline ends. CDR3 region: CASSDRRGTRTEAFF. The CDR3 region has the DNA TGCGCCAGCAGTGATCGAAGGGGGACGCGGACTGAAGCTTTCTTT.

The V gene is TRBV5-1, the J gene TRBJ1-4; TRBD1 agrees at 7 bases. V was clipped by 2 bases and J by 0 bases; unmatched bases: 4. The CDR3 is 16 residues long. CDR1 and CDR2 (germline): SGHRS, YFSETQ. CDR3 DNA: TGCGCCAGCAGCTTAACAGGGGACGCAACTAATGAAAAACTGTTTTTT. Encoded protein: CASSLTGDATNEKLFF.

The chain recombines TRBV19 with TRBJ2-1, with D uncertain. The germline V and J ends were trimmed by 1 base and 4 bases, with 11 bases remaining between them. Germline lookup yields CDR1 LNHDA and CDR2 SQIVND (reference sequence). The CDR3 has 15 residues. The CDR3 sequence: CASSIGGRQYNEQFF. In DNA, the CDR3 is TGTGCCAGTAGTATAGGAGGTCGGCAGTACAATGAGCAGTTCTTC.

This clone has just a few counts. This chain links TRBV6-5 with TRBJ1-2, with 9 bases matching TRBD1. J was trimmed by 4 bases and V by 7 bases; bases with no gene match: 7. Germline V lookup: CDR1 MNHEY, CDR2 SVGAGI. CDR3 length equals 14 residues. The CDR3 reads CASTRQGGTYGYTF. The CDR3 region has the DNA TGTGCCAGCACCCGACAGGGGGGGACCTATGGCTACACCTTC.

Only a few counts were recorded for this clone. The genes are TRBV2 and TRBJ1-5; 9 bases fit TRBD1. Germline V gene lookup returns CDR1 SNHLY and CDR2 FYNNEI. There are 15 residues in the CDR3. The junction had 6 bases not matched to a gene; V was cut back by 6 bases and J by 3 bases. CDR3 sequence reads: CASRLDRGPNQPQHF. CDR3 nucleotides: TGTGCCAGCAGACTGGACAGGGGCCCCAATCAGCCCCAGCATTTT.

The V and J genes are TRBV2 and TRBJ2-1; TRBD2 aligns across 12 bases. V was clipped by 6 bases and J by 7 bases; unmatched bases: 10. The CDR3 covers 16 residues. Germline CDR1 is SNHLY and CDR2 is FYNNEI. The CDR3 DNA sequence: TGTGCCAGCAGCCCCCCGCCTAGCGGGGGGGCGAATGAGCAGTTCTTC. Translating gives CASSPPPSGGANEQFF.

This sequence joins TRBV5-1 and TRBJ1-6; TRBD1 matches at 8 bases. V gave up 3 bases and J gave up 7 bases; unmatched junction bases: 6. CDR3 size: 15 residues. Germline assignment: CDR1 SGHRS and CDR2 YFSETQ. CDR3 protein: CASSYTWDRNSPLHF. In DNA form, the CDR3 reads TGCGCCAGCAGCTACACCTGGGACAGGAATTCACCCCTCCACTTT.

This chain links TRBV10-3 with TRBJ2-5, with 7 bases identical to TRBD2. This CDR3 region has 15 residues. V gave up 3 bases and J gave up 2 bases; unmatched junction bases: 6. Germline V gives CDR1 ENHRY, CDR2 SYGVKD. CDR3 protein: CAISDKAGTQETQYF. The DNA for the CDR3 is TGTGCCATCAGTGATAAAGCGGGGACTCAAGAGACCCAGTACTTC.

The genes are TRBV5-1 and TRBJ1-2; possibly TRBD1 for D (6 bases). This CDR3 spans 14 amino acids. Germline V gene lookup returns CDR1 SGHRS and CDR2 YFSETQ. V gave up 2 bases and J gave up 6 bases, with 14 bases separating them. CDR3 residues: CASSFQGPGDGYTF. CDR3 nucleotide sequence: TGCGCCAGCAGCTTCCAGGGGCCCGGGGATGGCTACACCTTC.

A few counts support this clone. V is TRBV5-1 and J is TRBJ2-2; 8 nucleotides agree with TRBD1. V gave up 7 bases and J gave up 14 bases; unmatched junction bases: 10. Germline lookup yields CDR1 SGHRS and CDR2 YFSETQ. This CDR3 has 12 amino acids. CDR3 protein: CASSGGQEALFF. CDR3 nucleotides: TGCGCCAGCTCTGGGGGACAGGAAGCACTGTTTTTT.

This clone was observed a handful of times. The chain carries TRBV4-2 and TRBJ2-7, with TRBD2 matching 12 bases. CDR3 length: 15 amino acids. Germline V lookup: CDR1 LGHNA, CDR2 YNFKEQ. J was trimmed by 2 bases and V by 6 bases; bases with no gene match: 5. CDR3 nucleotides: TGTGCCAGCAGACTCTCTAGCGGGGGGGCCTACGAGCAGTACTTC. Residues: CASRLSSGGAYEQYF.

About this clone itself: Other DNA sequences in the sample encode the same CDR3. The chain uses TRBV5-1 and TRBJ2-3, with D possibly matching TRBD2 (5 bases). Germline V gene lookup returns CDR1 SGHRS and CDR2 YFSETQ. The CDR3 is made up of 12 amino acids. V dropped 1 base and J dropped 5 bases, with 5 bases sitting between them. As DNA, the CDR3 is TGCGCCAGCAGCTTGCGGGGAGATACGCAGTATTTT. This sequence encodes CASSLRGDTQYF. The complete variable domain, with remaining parts taken from reference TRBV5-1 and TRBJ2-3, reads KAGVTQTPRYLIKTRGQQVTLSCSPISGHRSVSWYQQTPGQGLQFLFEYFSETQRNKGNFPGRFSGRQFSNSRSEMNVSTLELGDSALYLCASSLRGDTQYFGPGTRLTVL.

The chain combines TRBV10-3 with TRBJ1-4; no definite D call. V dropped 3 bases and J dropped 8 bases, with 10 bases sitting between them. Germline CDR1 is ENHRY and CDR2 is SYGVKD. The CDR3 has 13 residues. Here the CDR3 DNA reads TGTGCCATCAGTGACCTAGTCGGAGAAAAACTGTTTTTT. This translates into CAISDLVGEKLFF.

This clone was observed a handful of times. The chain couples TRBV5-4 to TRBJ1-5; possibly TRBD1 for D (5 bases). Trimming stripped 4 bases from V and 15 bases from J, with 14 bases between. The CDR3 runs 11 residues. Germline values: CDR1 SGHNT, CDR2 YYREEE (reference sequence). This chain's CDR3 is CASSGGGPGHF. Here the CDR3 DNA reads TGTGCCAGCAGCGGCGGGGGTCCAGGGCATTTT.

This chain uses TRBV10-1 with TRBJ2-3; TRBD1 matches at 7 bases. This CDR3 region has 14 residues. V was clipped by 6 bases and J by 1 base; unmatched bases: 4. Germline CDR1 reads WNHNN; CDR2 reads SYGVQD (reference sequence). The CDR3 here is CASSDRAGTDTQYF. As DNA, the CDR3 is TGCGCCAGCAGCGACAGGGCAGGCACAGATACGCAGTATTTT.

The rearrangement links TRBV18 to TRBJ1-1, with D possibly matching TRBD1 (6 bases). The V gene lost 3 bases and the J gene lost 6 bases, with 20 bases spanning the gap. Germline values: CDR1 KGHSH, CDR2 LQKENI. CDR3 length: 16 amino acids. The CDR3 spells CASSPSTYQGRAEAFF. CDR3 bases: TGTGCCAGCTCACCTTCCACATACCAGGGGAGAGCTGAAGCTTTCTTT. Full variable domain (missing parts from reference TRBV18 and TRBJ1-1): NAGVMQNPRHLVRRRGQEARLRCSPMKGHSHVYWYRQLPEEGLKFMVYLQKENIIDESGMPKERFSAEFPKEGPSILRIQQVVRGDSAAYFCASSPSTYQGRAEAFFGQGTRLTVV.

V and J are TRBV29-1 and TRBJ1-5; TRBD1 is a possible D gene (5 bases). Trimming took 7 bases from V and 7 from J, leaving 14 bases between them. The CDR3 is 12 residues long. Germline CDR1 and CDR2: SQVTM and ANQGSEA. The CDR3 spells CSAGRQGQPQHF. CDR3 DNA: TGCAGCGCCGGGCGGCAGGGACAGCCCCAGCATTTT.

On this clone: A junction boundary mismatches the germline segment, possibly from a read error. The rearrangement uses TRBV2 and TRBJ1-3, with 7 bases matching TRBD1. The CDR3 has 15 residues. CDR1 and CDR2 from the germline V gene are SNHLY and FYNNEI. The CDR3 here is CASREGQASGNTIYF. CDR3 nucleotide sequence: TGTGCCAGCAGGGAAGGACAGGCATCTGGAAACACCATATATTTT.

The chain joins TRBV7-6 to TRBJ2-5; TRBD2 is a possible D gene (7 bases). CDR1 SGHVS and CDR2 FNYEAQ come from the germline V gene. V was cut by 1 base and J by 4 bases, with 16 bases left in between. The CDR3 loop spans 16 amino acids. CDR3 nucleotides: TGTGCCAGCAGCTTAGGACTAGGGGGGGCCTCAGAGACCCAGTACTTC. This encodes CASSLGLGGASETQYF.

This chain uses TRBV9 with TRBJ2-3, with D perhaps TRBD2 (6 bases). The CDR3 has 16 residues. Between the trimmed V and J ends, which lost 2 bases and 0 bases, there was a span of 13 bases. CDR1 and CDR2 from the germline V gene are SGDLS and YYNGEE. The CDR3 coding sequence is TGTGCCAGCAGCGTGGCGGCGGGGTCTAGCACAGATACGCAGTATTTT. Translation gives CASSVAAGSSTDTQYF.